Each of the 2 T cell receptor beta chains below was sequenced from the same sample in a study of T cell responses to AZD1222 COVID-19 vaccine. Clones were read by immunoSEQ multiplex PCR, and TCRdb kept only the in-frame ones, dropping some. The table lists 110,000 to 150,000 clones, about 93% of them singletons. Sample: peripheral blood, taken on day 0 of AZD1222 vaccination. These receptors all stem from an adult in good health.

The V and J genes are TRBV28 and TRBJ1-6; a possible D gene is TRBD1 (5 bases). The V gene lost 5 bases and the J gene lost 14 bases, with 16 bases spanning the gap. The CDR3 runs 13 residues. Germline assignment: CDR1 MDHEN and CDR2 SYDVKM. The CDR3, as DNA: TGTGCCAGCAGTCCACCCGATAGGGGCTCCCTCCACTTT. Its protein product is CASSPPDRGSLHF.

The chain couples TRBV6-1 to TRBJ2-7, with D maybe TRBD2 (5 bases). Germline assignment: CDR1 MNHNS and CDR2 SASEGT. V was shortened by 7 bases and J by 4 bases, with 20 bases between the two germline ends. The CDR3 has 15 amino acids. As DNA, the CDR3 is TGTGCCAGCACCCAAAGCTGGCTAGCTTATTACGAGCAGTACTTC. This sequence encodes CASTQSWLAYYEQYF.